The rows below give T cell receptor beta chains drawn from one sample of a study of shared clonotypes between healthy human individuals. The table came from immunoSEQ multiplex PCR; TCRdb's copy has only in-frame clones and leaves some out. The top ten clones hold about 0.41% of a sample with under 2.5 million clones, under 95% of them seen once. The sample taken for sequencing was naive CD4+ T cells from PBMCs. These receptor sequences come from a young man in good health. Some clones in this sample may be carry-over from other donors' samples. Both conserved end residues are part of each CDR3. Each record gives: D gene, clone size, V gene, J gene, CDR3 length, CDR3 DNA, CDR3 protein. A D gene is named only where the DNA matches it firmly. The size of a clone is reported for some rows only, either as once, few or many, or as a class for expanded clones.

NA	NA	TRBV19	TRBJ1-1	15	TGTGCCAGTAGTACCCTTGGAGGGATGAACACTGAAGCTTTCTTT	CASSTLGGMNTEAFF
TRBD1	NA	TRBV5-6	TRBJ2-3	16	TGTGCCAGCAGCCCCGGAGGGACAGGGGGGGCAGATACGCAGTATTTT	CASSPGGTGGADTQYF
NA	NA	TRBV21-1	TRBJ1-2	18	TGTGCCAGCAGCAAAGGGGCCCCCAGGGAGGAAGCTAACTATGGCTACACCTTC	CASSKGAPREEANYGYTF
TRBD2	NA	TRBV6-6	TRBJ2-7	14	TGTGCCAGCAGTCAGGGGACTAGCGACTACGAGCAGTACTTC	CASSQGTSDYEQYF
NA	NA	TRBV30	TRBJ2-2	15	TGTGCCTGGAGTGTACAGGGTGATGAGACCGGGGAGCTGTTTTTT	CAWSVQGDETGELFF
TRBD2	NA	TRBV30	TRBJ2-3	15	TGTGCCTGGCGAGAAGGACTAGCGGATGGGGATACGCAGTATTTT	CAWREGLADGDTQYF
TRBD1	NA	TRBV28	TRBJ1-5	15	TGTGCCAGCAGGCCAACTGGGACAGGGGATCAGCCCCAGCATTTT	CASRPTGTGDQPQHF
NA	NA	TRBV11-2	TRBJ1-6	13	TGTGCCAGCAGCTTTACAGGGAATTCACCCCTCCACTTT	CASSFTGNSPLHF
NA	NA	TRBV7-9	TRBJ2-7	14	TGTGCCAGCAGCTCCGACAGGTTATCCAACGAGCAGTACTTC	CASSSDRLSNEQYF
NA	NA	TRBV2	TRBJ2-7	14	TGTGCCAGCAGGAAGGGACTCCCGGGCTACGAGCAGTACTTC	CASRKGLPGYEQYF
NA	NA	TRBV6-5	TRBJ2-7	15	TGTGCCAGCAGTTACTCGACTGGGAGCTCCTACGAGCAGTACTTC	CASSYSTGSSYEQYF
TRBD1	NA	TRBV7-6	TRBJ1-3	16	TGTGCCAGCAGCTCAGGGACAGGGTGGTCTGGAAACACCATATATTTT	CASSSGTGWSGNTIYF
NA	NA	TRBV7-8	TRBJ2-3	15	TGTGCCAGCAGCCCCATCTTCGGAGAGACAGATACGCAGTATTTT	CASSPIFGETDTQYF
NA	NA	TRBV6-6	TRBJ1-1	15	TGTGCCAGCAGTAACTTAGGACAGCGGTCGACTGAAGCTTTCTTT	CASSNLGQRSTEAFF
NA	NA	TRBV5-5	TRBJ1-1	13	TGTGCCAGCAGCCGACACGAGAACACTGAAGCTTTCTTT	CASSRHENTEAFF
NA	NA	TRBV28	TRBJ2-3	11	TGTGCCAGCAGCGAGACAGATACGCAGTATTTT	CASSETDTQYF
NA	NA	TRBV28	TRBJ2-5	14	TGTGCCAGCACCTTAAGGGGGGGGAGAGAGACCCAGTACTTC	CASTLRGGRETQYF
NA	once	TRBV7-9	TRBJ1-3	14	TGTGCCAGCAGCTTTGAGACGACTGGAAACACCATATATTTT	CASSFETTGNTIYF
TRBD1	NA	TRBV19	TRBJ1-4	16	TGTGCCAGTAGCCCCGGACAGGGGCGTTTCTATGAAAAACTGTTTTTT	CASSPGQGRFYEKLFF
NA	NA	TRBV28	TRBJ2-3	14	TGTGCCAGCAGTTTATCTCTGGGCGCAGATACGCAGTATTTT	CASSLSLGADTQYF
TRBD1	NA	TRBV5-1	TRBJ1-2	14	TGCGCCAGCAGTATTAACAGGGGGGATGAAGGCTACACCTTC	CASSINRGDEGYTF
TRBD1	NA	TRBV19	TRBJ1-1	12	TGTGCCAGCTCTCAGGGGGACACTGAAGCTTTCTTT	CASSQGDTEAFF
TRBD2	NA	TRBV18	TRBJ2-2	15	TGTGCCAGCTCACCAAGTGTAGCGGGAGCCGGGGAGCTGTTTTTT	CASSPSVAGAGELFF
TRBD2	once	TRBV28	TRBJ2-3	15	TGTGCCAGCAGCGACTCTAGCGGGGGACAGGATACGCAGTATTTT	CASSDSSGGQDTQYF
NA	NA	TRBV5-1	TRBJ2-1	15	TGCGCCAGCAGCTCGAACGCCGGGACAAACAATGAGCAGTTCTTC	CASSSNAGTNNEQFF
TRBD1	few	TRBV28	TRBJ1-5	14	TGTGCCAGTGTGGGACAGGGATTTGTTCAGCCCCAGCATTTT	CASVGQGFVQPQHF
NA	NA	TRBV19	TRBJ2-3	17	TGTGCCAGTAGCCCAGGGGCAGGGACGACCGGCACAGATACGCAGTATTTT	CASSPGAGTTGTDTQYF
NA	NA	TRBV28	TRBJ1-2	14	TGTGCCAGCAGCCGAGGGGGTGTCGGGAATGGCTACACCTTC	CASSRGGVGNGYTF
TRBD1	NA	TRBV4-1	TRBJ1-5	15	TGCGCCAGCAGCGAAGGGGGCGCCGACAATCAGCCCCAGCATTTT	CASSEGGADNQPQHF
TRBD1	NA	TRBV29-1	TRBJ1-1	12	TGCAGCGCGGACAGGGGGCTCACTGAAGCTTTCTTT	CSADRGLTEAFF
NA	once	TRBV9	TRBJ2-3	16	TGTGCCAGCAGCGTAGGTCCGGGGCCTAGCACAGATACGCAGTATTTT	CASSVGPGPSTDTQYF
NA	NA	TRBV28	TRBJ1-5	16	TGTGCCAGCAGTTTTGTTGGGCAGCATAGCAATCAGCCCCAGCATTTT	CASSFVGQHSNQPQHF
NA	NA	TRBV7-6	TRBJ2-7	15	TGTGCCAGCAGCTTAGCGAACAGTGTCTACTACGAGCAGTACTTC	CASSLANSVYYEQYF
NA	NA	TRBV6-1	TRBJ2-1	15	TGTGCCAGCAGCAAGGGGTCGAGCTCCTACAATGAGCAGTTCTTC	CASSKGSSSYNEQFF
NA	NA	TRBV28	TRBJ2-6	15	TGTGCCAGCAGTCAAGGGGGAACGAGGGCCAACGTCCTGACTTTC	CASSQGGTRANVLTF
NA	NA	TRBV28	TRBJ2-3	15	TGTGCCAGCAAGCAGAGTTTTTTTAGCACAGATACGCAGTATTTT	CASKQSFFSTDTQYF
NA	NA	TRBV5-8	TRBJ2-7	15	TGTGCCAGCAGCCATGGGATGGCTGCCGGGTACGAGCAGTACTTC	CASSHGMAAGYEQYF
NA	NA	TRBV7-3	TRBJ1-3	15	TGTGCCAGCAGCTTAACGACCGGGGCTGGAAACACCATATATTTT	CASSLTTGAGNTIYF